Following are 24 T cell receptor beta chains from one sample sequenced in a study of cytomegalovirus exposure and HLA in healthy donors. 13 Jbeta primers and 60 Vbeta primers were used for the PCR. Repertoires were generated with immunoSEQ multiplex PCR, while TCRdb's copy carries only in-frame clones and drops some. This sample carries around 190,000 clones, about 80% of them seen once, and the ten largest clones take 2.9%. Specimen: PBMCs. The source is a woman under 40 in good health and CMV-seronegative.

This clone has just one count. CDR3 DNA sequence: TGTGCCAGTAGTATAGGTTCACAGGGGGCGGGGGATACGCAGTATTTT. The encoded protein is CASSIGSQGAGDTQYF. This chain uses TRBV19 with TRBJ2-3; 9 bases are a match to TRBD1. CDR3 size: 16 residues. Germline V gives CDR1 LNHDA, CDR2 SQIVND (reference sequence). The J segment lost 6 bases and the V segment lost 1 base, leaving 8 bases of the junction unmatched.

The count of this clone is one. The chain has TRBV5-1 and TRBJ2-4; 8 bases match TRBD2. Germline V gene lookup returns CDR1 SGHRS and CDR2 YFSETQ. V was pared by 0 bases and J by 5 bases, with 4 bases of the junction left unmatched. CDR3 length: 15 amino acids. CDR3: CASSLGSGGENIQYF. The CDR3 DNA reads TGCGCCAGCAGCTTGGGTTCCGGGGGGGAAAACATTCAGTACTTC.

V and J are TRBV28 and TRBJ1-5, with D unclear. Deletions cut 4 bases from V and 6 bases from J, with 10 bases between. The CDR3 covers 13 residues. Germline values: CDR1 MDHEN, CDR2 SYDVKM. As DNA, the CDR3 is TGTGCCAGCAGTTGGCGCGGCGTTCAGCCCCAGCATTTT. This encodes CASSWRGVQPQHF.

CDR3 region: CASRPPGQRDSPLHF. The CDR3 DNA follows: TGTGCCAGCAGACCTCCGGGACAGAGAGATTCACCCCTCCACTTT. The gene calls are TRBV7-8 and TRBJ1-6; 7 bases match TRBD1. V trimming: 6 bases; J trimming: 8 bases; junction bases outside the gene matches: 10. CDR1 and CDR2 from the germline V gene are SGHVS and FQNEAQ. There are 15 residues in the CDR3.

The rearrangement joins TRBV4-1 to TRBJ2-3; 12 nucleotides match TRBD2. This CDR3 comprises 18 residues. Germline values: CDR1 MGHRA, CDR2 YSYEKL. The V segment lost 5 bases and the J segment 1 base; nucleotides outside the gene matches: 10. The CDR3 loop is CASSWGLAGGVGTDTQYF. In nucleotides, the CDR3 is TGCGCCAGCAGCTGGGGTCTAGCGGGAGGGGTCGGCACAGATACGCAGTATTTT.

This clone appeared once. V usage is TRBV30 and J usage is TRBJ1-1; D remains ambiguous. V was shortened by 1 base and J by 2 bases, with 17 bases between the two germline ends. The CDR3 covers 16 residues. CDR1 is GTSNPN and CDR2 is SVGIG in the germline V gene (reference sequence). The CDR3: CAWSATPGRENTEAFF. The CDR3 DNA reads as TGTGCCTGGAGTGCGACCCCTGGACGGGAAAACACTGAAGCTTTCTTT.

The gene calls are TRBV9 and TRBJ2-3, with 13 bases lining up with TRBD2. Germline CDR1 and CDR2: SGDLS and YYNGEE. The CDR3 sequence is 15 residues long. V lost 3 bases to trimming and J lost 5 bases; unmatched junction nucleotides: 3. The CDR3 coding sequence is TGTGCCAGCAGCGCCACTAGCGGGAGGGTAGATACGCAGTATTTT. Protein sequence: CASSATSGRVDTQYF.

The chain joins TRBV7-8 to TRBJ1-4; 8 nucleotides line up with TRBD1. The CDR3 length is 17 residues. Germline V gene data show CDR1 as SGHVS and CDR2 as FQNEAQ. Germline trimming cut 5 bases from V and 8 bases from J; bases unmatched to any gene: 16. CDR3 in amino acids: CASSPGTSTGEGEKLFF. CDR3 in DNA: TGTGCCAGCAGCCCCGGTACATCGACAGGGGAAGGGGAAAAACTGTTTTTT.

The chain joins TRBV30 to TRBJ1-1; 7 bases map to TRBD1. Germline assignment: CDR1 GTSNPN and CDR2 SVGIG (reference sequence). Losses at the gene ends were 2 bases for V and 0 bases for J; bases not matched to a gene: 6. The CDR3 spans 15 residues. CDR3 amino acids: CAWSPRDRVNTEAFF. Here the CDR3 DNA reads TGTGCCTGGAGTCCCAGGGACAGAGTGAACACTGAAGCTTTCTTT.

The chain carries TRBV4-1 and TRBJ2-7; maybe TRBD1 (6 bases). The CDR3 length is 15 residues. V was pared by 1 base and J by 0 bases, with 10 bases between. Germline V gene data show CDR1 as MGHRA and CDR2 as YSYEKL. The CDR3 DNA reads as TGCGCCAGCAGCCAAGCTCAGGGGCTCTCCTACGAGCAGTACTTC. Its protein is CASSQAQGLSYEQYF.

The CDR3 protein is CASGLVGLRGFDSPLHF. The CDR3 coding sequence is TGTGCTAGTGGTTTGGTAGGTCTCAGGGGGTTCGATTCACCCCTCCACTTT. The chain couples TRBV12-5 to TRBJ1-6; TRBD1 matches 7 bases. CDR1 LGHNT and CDR2 FRNRAP come from the germline V gene. The V gene end was trimmed by 0 bases and the J gene end by 8 bases; junction bases not matched to a gene: 10. The CDR3 totals 17 residues. Full variable domain (remainder filled in from reference TRBV12-5 and TRBJ1-6): DARVTQTPRHKVTEMGQEVTMRCQPILGHNTVFWYRQTMMQGLELLAYFRNRAPLDDSGMPKDRFSAEMPDATLATLKIQPSEPRDSAVYFCASGLVGLRGFDSPLHFGNGTRLTVT.

The CDR3 DNA reads TGTGCCAGCAGCTTGGGCGCTAGCGGGAGTCTAGGTGAGCAGTTCTTC. Translating it yields CASSLGASGSLGEQFF. The chain links TRBV5-4 to TRBJ2-1, with 10 bases fitting TRBD2. There are 16 residues in the CDR3. Per germline, CDR1 SGHNT and CDR2 YYREEE (reference sequence). The V and J ends lost 0 bases and 9 bases, in that order; junction bases with no gene match: 9.

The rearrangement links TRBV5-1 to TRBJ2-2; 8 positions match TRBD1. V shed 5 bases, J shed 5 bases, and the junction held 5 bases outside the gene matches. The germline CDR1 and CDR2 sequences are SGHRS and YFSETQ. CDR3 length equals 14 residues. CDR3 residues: CASSQGAGTGELFF. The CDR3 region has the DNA TGCGCCAGCAGTCAGGGGGCTGGGACCGGGGAGCTGTTTTTT.

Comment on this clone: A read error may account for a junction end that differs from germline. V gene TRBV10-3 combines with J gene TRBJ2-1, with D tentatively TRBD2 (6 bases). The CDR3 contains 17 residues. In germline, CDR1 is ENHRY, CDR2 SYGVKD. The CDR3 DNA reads TGTGCCGTCAGTGACCCGGCGGGGCGGGGAGCCTACAATGAGCAGTTCTTC. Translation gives CAVSDPAGRGAYNEQFF.

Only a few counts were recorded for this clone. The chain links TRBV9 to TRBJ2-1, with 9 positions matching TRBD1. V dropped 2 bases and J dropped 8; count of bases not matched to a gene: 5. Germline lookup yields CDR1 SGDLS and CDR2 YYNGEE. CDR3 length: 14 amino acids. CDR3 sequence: CASSVTGGSDEQFF. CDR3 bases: TGTGCCAGCAGCGTGACAGGGGGTTCGGATGAGCAGTTCTTC.

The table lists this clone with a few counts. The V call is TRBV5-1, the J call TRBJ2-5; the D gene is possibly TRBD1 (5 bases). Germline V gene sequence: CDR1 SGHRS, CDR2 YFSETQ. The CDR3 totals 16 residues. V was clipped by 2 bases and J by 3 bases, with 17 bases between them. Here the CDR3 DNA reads TGCGCCAGCAGCTTAGGGGTCACCAATCCCGAAGAGACCCAGTACTTC. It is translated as CASSLGVTNPEETQYF.

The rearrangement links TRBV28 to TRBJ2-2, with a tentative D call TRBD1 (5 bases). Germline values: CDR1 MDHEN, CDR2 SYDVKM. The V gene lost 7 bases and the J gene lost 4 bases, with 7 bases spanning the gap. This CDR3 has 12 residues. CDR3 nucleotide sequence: TGTGCCAGCAATACAGGCACCGGGGAGCTGTTTTTT. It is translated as CASNTGTGELFF.

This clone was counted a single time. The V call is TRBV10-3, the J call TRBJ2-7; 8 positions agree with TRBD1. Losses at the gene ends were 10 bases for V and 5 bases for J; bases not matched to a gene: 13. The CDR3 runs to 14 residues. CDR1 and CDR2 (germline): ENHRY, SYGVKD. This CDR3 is CATQIPGQVNEQYF. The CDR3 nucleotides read TGTGCCACACAAATACCGGGACAGGTTAACGAGCAGTACTTC.

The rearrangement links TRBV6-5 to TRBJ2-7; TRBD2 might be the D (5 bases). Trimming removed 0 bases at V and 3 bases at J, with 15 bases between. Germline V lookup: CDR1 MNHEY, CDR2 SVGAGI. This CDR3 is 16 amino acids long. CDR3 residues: CASSYSRAARGYEQYF. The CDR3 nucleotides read TGTGCCAGCAGTTACTCGCGCGCCGCACGGGGCTACGAGCAGTACTTC.

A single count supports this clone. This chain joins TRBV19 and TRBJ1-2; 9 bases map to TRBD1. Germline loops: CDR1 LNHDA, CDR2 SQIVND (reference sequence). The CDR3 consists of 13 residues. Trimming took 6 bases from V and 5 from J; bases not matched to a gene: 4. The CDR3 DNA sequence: TGTGCCAGTAGAGTACAGGGGGCGTATGGCTACACCTTC. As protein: CASRVQGAYGYTF.

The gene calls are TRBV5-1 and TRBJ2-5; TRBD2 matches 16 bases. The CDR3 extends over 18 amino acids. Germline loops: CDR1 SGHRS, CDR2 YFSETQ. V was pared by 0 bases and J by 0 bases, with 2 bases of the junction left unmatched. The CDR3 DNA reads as TGCGCCAGCAGCTTGGGGGGACTAGCGGGAGGGTACCAAGAGACCCAGTACTTC. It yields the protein CASSLGGLAGGYQETQYF. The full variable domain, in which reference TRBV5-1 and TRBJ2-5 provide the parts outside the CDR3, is KAGVTQTPRYLIKTRGQQVTLSCSPISGHRSVSWYQQTPGQGLQFLFEYFSETQRNKGNFPGRFSGRQFSNSRSEMNVSTLELGDSALYLCASSLGGLAGGYQETQYFGPGTRLLVL.

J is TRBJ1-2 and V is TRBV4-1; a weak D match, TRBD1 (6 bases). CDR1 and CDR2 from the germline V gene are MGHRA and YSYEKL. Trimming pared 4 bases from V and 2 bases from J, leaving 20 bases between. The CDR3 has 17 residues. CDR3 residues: CASSLYSGTRTNYGYTF. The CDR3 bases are TGCGCCAGCAGCCTATACTCCGGGACAAGAACGAACTATGGCTACACCTTC.

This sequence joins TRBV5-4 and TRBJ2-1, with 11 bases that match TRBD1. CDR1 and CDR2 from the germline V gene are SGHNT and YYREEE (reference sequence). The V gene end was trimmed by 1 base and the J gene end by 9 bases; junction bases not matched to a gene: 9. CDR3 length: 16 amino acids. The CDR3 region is CASSLYRTGGRSEQFF. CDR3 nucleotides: TGTGCCAGCAGCTTGTATAGGACAGGGGGCCGGAGTGAGCAGTTCTTC.

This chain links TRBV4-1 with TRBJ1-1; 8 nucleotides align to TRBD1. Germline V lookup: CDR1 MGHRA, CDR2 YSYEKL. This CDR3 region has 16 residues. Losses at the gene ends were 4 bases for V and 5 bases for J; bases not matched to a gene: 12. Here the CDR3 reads CASSLSWGGDRTEAFF. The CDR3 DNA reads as TGCGCCAGCAGCCTAAGTTGGGGGGGGGACAGGACTGAAGCTTTCTTT.